These T cell receptor beta chains were read from a single sample in a study of blood T cell repertoires in COVID-19. Sequenced by immunoSEQ multiplex PCR; TCRdb stores in-frame clones only, minus some. The sample lists about 190,000 clones, roughly 90% occurring once. Sequencing was carried out using peripheral blood. The receptors stem from a woman in her 40s who had recovered from COVID-19. The conserved cysteine and the conserved F or W are not part of the CDR3 here. The D gene is left open where the match is weak.

j_gene | v_gene | len | d_gene | CDR3aa
TRBJ2-7 | TRBV6-1 | 12 | - | ASSEDRSSYEQY
TRBJ2-4 | TRBV7-2 | 12 | - | ASSSALAKNIQY
TRBJ1-1 | TRBV2 | 12 | - | ASSEEGVYTEAF
TRBJ2-7 | TRBV27 | 13 | - | ASSLVAASSYEQY
TRBJ1-2 | TRBV7-6 | 13 | - | ASSPERGEVYGYT
TRBJ2-1 | TRBV5-1 | 13 | TRBD2 | ASRINSGSGGEQF
TRBJ2-2 | TRBV7-2 | 13 | - | ASSTGLGRTGELF
TRBJ1-5 | TRBV6-6 | 13 | TRBD1 | ASRPQDRAGQPQH
TRBJ2-7 | TRBV7-2 | 16 | - | ASSLVGGYIAPLYEQY
TRBJ1-2 | TRBV6-5 | 12 | TRBD1 | ASSPGTGGDGYT
TRBJ2-1 | TRBV6-5 | 13 | TRBD2 | ASSGIAGVGNEQF
TRBJ1-1 | TRBV10-3 | 12 | - | AISDPAGGTEAF
TRBJ2-1 | TRBV5-4 | 15 | - | ASSRSSGELSYNEQF
TRBJ2-2 | TRBV14 | 13 | TRBD2 | ASSQVGGFTGELF
TRBJ2-7 | TRBV19 | 14 | TRBD2 | ASSFGGLAGVYEQY
TRBJ2-2 | TRBV24-1 | 13 | TRBD1 | ATSGRTGNTGELF
TRBJ2-1 | TRBV27 | 13 | TRBD1 | ASNRPGQGADEQF
TRBJ2-7 | TRBV28 | 11 | - | ASSGLFSYEQY
TRBJ1-2 | TRBV23-1 | 19 | - | ASSLDGSARLVPRPRYGYT
TRBJ2-2 | TRBV19 | 14 | TRBD2 | ASKWLAGVNTGELF
TRBJ1-2 | TRBV7-9 | 13 | - | ASSSQGGGSYGYT
TRBJ1-1 | TRBV5-6 | 12 | TRBD1 | ASRKQGVRTEAF
TRBJ2-5 | TRBV2 | 13 | TRBD2 | ASRRSGSAGETQY
TRBJ2-7 | TRBV14 | 14 | - | ASSQVIPGHPYEQY
TRBJ1-1 | TRBV10-3 | 11 | TRBD1 | AISGTGDTEAF
TRBJ2-7 | TRBV11-3 | 12 | - | ASSLDWSTPTLY
TRBJ2-7 | TRBV9 | 13 | - | ASSVGQGRLYEQY
TRBJ2-7 | TRBV5-5 | 11 | - | ASSLSGSNEQY
TRBJ2-7 | TRBV3-1/TRBV3-2 | 13 | TRBD1 | ASSQSRDRGVEQY